This T cell receptor (beta chain) was retrieved from a study of blood T cell repertoires in COVID-19. In this sample, this clone turned up a few times. Germline CDR1 is MGHRA and CDR2 is YSYEKL. V dropped 4 bases and J dropped 0; count of bases not matched to a gene: 5. This CDR3 is 15 amino acids long. Libraries were prepared by immunoSEQ multiplex PCR; TCRdb keeps only in-frame clonotypes and omits some of them. The sample consists of about 87,000 clones, roughly 80% of them appearing once. The receptor was derived from a woman aged 50 to 65 with acute or convalescent COVID-19. Input material: peripheral blood. V and J are TRBV4-1 and TRBJ1-2; 7 bases fit TRBD1. The CDR3 loop reads CASSRYTGANYGYTF. The CDR3 region has the DNA TGCGCCAGCAGCCGATACACAGGGGCTAACTATGGCTACACCTTC.